This T cell receptor (beta chain) was captured in a study of shared clonotypes between healthy human individuals. At the level of the study: Each donor had three CD4 naive, three CD4 memory, two CD8 naive and one CD8 memory plate. Findings and limits, study-wide: Against clonotypes common to all four donors, non-shared ones had lower generation probabilities.

For this clone: The antigen is undetermined.

Sequencing used immunoSEQ multiplex PCR; TCRdb keeps in-frame clones, though not all of them. Of about 2.2 million clones listed, 93% are singletons. CD8 cells regarded as naive lacked CD45RO, were positively chosen for CCR7, and omitted terminally differentiated effector memory CD45RA+ cells. Germline-derived CDR1 and CDR2 are SGHAT and FQNNGV. The CDR3 contains 15 residues. Unmatched junction bases numbered 6, after V lost 5 bases and J lost 1 base. This sequence joins TRBV11-2 and TRBJ2-7; 9 nucleotides line up with TRBD1. This TCR was recovered from a man younger than 30 in good health. Some clones in this sample may be carry-over from other donors' samples. The source material was naive CD8+ T cells from PBMCs. CDR3 DNA: TGTGCCAGCAGCGCACTGGACAGGGGTTCCTACGAGCAGTACTTC. Translated, it gives CASSALDRGSYEQYF.